This T cell receptor beta chain was sequenced in a study of neoadjuvant anti-PD-1 for oral cavity cancer. The overall study: Patients without progression got a fourth dose around day 43.

General observations from the study: After neoadjuvant nivolumab, PBMC T cell clonality was significantly higher in non-responders than responders.

Germline loops: CDR1 SGDLS, CDR2 YYNGEE. The CDR3 runs to 15 residues. V lost 4 bases, J lost 5 bases, and 11 bases stayed unmatched. Some clones are missing from TCRdb's copy, which holds only in-frame ones; the method was immunoSEQ multiplex PCR. The table shows 33,000 or so clones, with roughly 80% occurring only once. With respect to this clone: Its antigen remains unidentified.

Documented time point: after neoadjuvant nivolumab, at surgical resection. This sequence was found in a person aged 40-85 years with oral cavity squamous cell carcinoma. Here the sequenced sample was PBMCs, taken after nivolumab (anti-PD-1) treatment. The chain is built from TRBV9 and TRBJ2-5; 7 bases agree with TRBD1. CDR3 DNA sequence: TGTGCCAGCAGCTCAGGGACAGCCCCCAGTGAGACCCAGTACTTC. Its translation: CASSSGTAPSETQYF.